This T cell receptor (beta chain) appears in the sequencing data of a study of cytomegalovirus exposure and HLA in healthy donors. Points from the study as a whole: A later examination showed that TCR association rates differed by HLA locus, with DRB1 most and HLA-C fewest. Among CMV-associated TCR beta chains, most appeared HLA-restricted in a later analysis.

On this clone itself: Antigen: not known.

CDR1 DFQATT and CDR2 SNEGSKA come from the germline V gene (reference sequence). V lost 2 bases, J lost 10 bases, and 12 bases lay in between. The CDR3 loop spans 11 amino acids. 13 Jbeta primers and 60 Vbeta primers were used for the PCR. Data came from immunoSEQ multiplex PCR; TCRdb stores just in-frame clones and leaves some out. The sample table includes around 150,000 clones. V usage is TRBV20-1 and J usage is TRBJ2-7; TRBD1 might be the D (6 bases). The sample taken for sequencing was PBMCs. The sequence came from a man aged 40-50 years in good health and CMV-seronegative. As DNA, the CDR3 is TGCAGTGCTAGATACACAGGGCTTCAGTACTTC. As protein: CSARYTGLQYF.